Listed here are 13 T cell receptor beta chains from one sample, sequenced in a study of tumor-infiltrating lymphocytes in primary liver carcinoma. Total RNA amounting to around 540 ng was the source from which TCR beta cDNA was made with a constant-region primer. What produced the TCR beta libraries was three nested multiplex PCR rounds using slightly modified ARM-PCR. Primers for the first two PCR rounds were TRBV1-TRBV30 forward primers and a C-beta reverse primer (roughly 10 cycles per round). TCRdb reanalysed the multiplex PCR reads using MiXCR and keeps one entry per CDR3 protein. Here the sample spans 40,000 to 60,000 distinct CDR3 sequences, approximately 70% being singletons. Investigators took RNA and DNA out together from about 21-30 mg of unsorted bulk tissue. Sample: liver tumor tissue from sampling region 5. The subset: tumor region T5, tumor centre. The receptors stem from a man aged 35-49 years with primary liver carcinoma and hepatitis B virus infection.

The chain links TRBV29-1 to TRBJ2-7, with unresolved D. The CDR3 sequence is 14 residues long. Germline CDR1 reads SQVTM; CDR2 reads ANQGSEA. The CDR3 reads CTATVAVGMHEQYF. As DNA, the CDR3 is TGCACCGCTACTGTGGCCGTGGGGATGCACGAGCAGTACTTC.

The V and J genes are TRBV29-1 and TRBJ2-1; 7 nucleotides agree with TRBD1. Germline-derived CDR1 and CDR2 are SQVTM and ANQGSEA. V trimming: 7 bases; J trimming: 6 bases; junction bases outside the gene matches: 12. The CDR3 is 14 residues long. The CDR3 loop reads CSGIHPTGFNEQFF. CDR3 nucleotide sequence: TGCAGCGGCATCCACCCGACAGGGTTCAATGAGCAGTTCTTC.

At least ten counts were recorded for this clonotype. This chain connects TRBV7-8 to TRBJ2-2; 11 positions match TRBD2. Germline V CDR1 and CDR2: SGHVS, FQNEAQ. Unmatched junction bases numbered 4, after V lost 3 bases and J lost 1 base. This CDR3 has 17 residues. As DNA, the CDR3 is TGTGCCAGCAGCTTTGCCGGGACTAGCGGGAACACCGGGGAGCTGTTTTTT. Its protein is CASSFAGTSGNTGELFF.

Concerning this clonotype itself: At one boundary the junction diverges from the germline segment, which might be a read error. The genes are TRBV6-6 and TRBJ2-3; 7 nucleotides align to TRBD1. CDR3 size: 12 residues. Per germline, CDR1 MNHNY and CDR2 SVGAGI (reference sequence). The CDR3 sequence: CVSSTDRPTHYF. The CDR3, as DNA: TGTGTCAGCAGTACGGACAGGCCGACGCACTATTTT.

V gene TRBV10-3 combines with J gene TRBJ2-3; 8 nucleotides line up with TRBD2. CDR1 is ENHRY, CDR2 SYGVKD, per germline. CDR3 length: 18 residues. J gave up 3 bases and V 4 bases, and 15 bases lay outside the gene matches. The CDR3 is CAISARILAGLGTDTQYF. As DNA, the CDR3 is TGTGCCATCAGTGCGCGGATTTTAGCGGGACTTGGTACAGATACGCAGTATTTT.

Comment on this clonotype: A read error may account for a junction end that differs from germline. This chain connects TRBV20-1 to TRBJ2-5, with 8 bases aligning to TRBD2. This CDR3 comprises 14 residues. CDR1 DFQATT and CDR2 SNEGSKA come from the germline V gene (reference sequence). The CDR3 protein is CSTRQAAGEETQHF. Written as DNA, the CDR3 is TGCAGTACTAGACAGGCAGCGGGAGAAGAGACCCAGCACTTC.

In regard to this clonotype: The CDR3 does not end in the conserved phenylalanine or tryptophan, so this is likely a read error. The limits of the CDR3 on the DNA are not certain, so only TCRdb's listed CDR3 is given. V gene TRBV6-1 combines with J gene TRBJ2-5; the table gives TRBD2 as D, unverified against the DNA. The CDR3 has 18 residues if both end residues are counted. Per the germline V gene, CDR1 is MNHNS and CDR2 is SASEGT. This CDR3 is CASSELGTSGSGGETQCL.

As concerns this clonotype: A much larger clone sits a single nucleotide away, making a read error possible. The CDR3 loop reads CTSSVGDWQFF. The CDR3 region has the DNA TGTACCAGCAGTGTAGGGGATTGGCAGTTCTTC. The J gene is TRBJ2-1, the V gene TRBV25-1; tentative D call: TRBD1 (5 bases). CDR1 is MGHDK and CDR2 is SYGVNS in the germline V gene. The CDR3 totals 11 residues. The whole variable domain, remainder taken from reference TRBV25-1 and TRBJ2-1, is EADIYQTPRYLVIGTGKKITLECSQTMGHDKMYWYQQDPGMELHLIHYSYGVNSTEKGDLSSESTVSRIRTEHFPLTLESARPSHTSQYLCTSSVGDWQFFGPGTRLTVL.

J is TRBJ2-7 and V is TRBV6-6, with 7 bases matching TRBD1. This CDR3 contains 15 residues. V trimming: 3 bases; J trimming: 10 bases; junction bases outside the gene matches: 15. Germline V CDR1 and CDR2: MNHNY, SVGAGI (reference sequence). The CDR3 coding sequence is TGTGCCAGCAGTTATCACCGGGACAGCTCCTATGACCAGTACTTC. Protein: CASSYHRDSSYDQYF.

The V and J genes are TRBV14 and TRBJ1-5; D unresolved. V dropped 8 bases and J dropped 2 bases, with 16 bases sitting between them. CDR3 length equals 15 residues. Germline V lookup: CDR1 SGHDN, CDR2 FVKESK. In DNA, the CDR3 is TGTGCCAGCTGGCTACTTTCCTGGGGCAATCAGCCCCAGCATTTT. Its protein product is CASWLLSWGNQPQHF.

Turning to this clonotype: Possible read error: a much larger clone is one base away. The J gene is TRBJ2-7, the V gene TRBV7-8; D gene uncertain. This CDR3 contains 13 residues. Germline V gene lookup returns CDR1 SGHVS and CDR2 FQNEAQ. The CDR3 here is CASSLALSHEQYF. The CDR3 nucleotides are TGTGCCAGCAGCTTAGCCCTCTCCCACGAGCAGTACTTC.

J is TRBJ1-1 and V is TRBV7-8, with D maybe TRBD1 (5 bases). V lost 6 bases and J lost 4, with 15 bases in between. The length of the CDR3 is 14 residues. The germline V gene encodes CDR1 SGHVS and CDR2 FQNEAQ. DNA for the CDR3: TGTGCCAGCAGTTTATGGGGGATAGGCACTGAAGCTTTCTTT. It encodes CASSLWGIGTEAFF.

V is TRBV24-1 and J is TRBJ2-3, with unresolved D. The V gene lost 4 bases and the J gene lost 3 bases, with 16 bases spanning the gap. Germline V gene lookup returns CDR1 KGHDR and CDR2 SFDVKD. The CDR3 spans 16 residues. CDR3 amino acids: CATSDPGQTSTDTQYF. As DNA, the CDR3 is TGTGCCACCAGTGACCCCGGGCAGACGTCGACAGATACGCAGTATTTT.